This T cell receptor beta chain was sequenced in a study of control samples from healthy donors and cancer patients. This clone was observed a single time. Data came from immunoSEQ multiplex PCR; TCRdb stores just in-frame clones and leaves some out. The sample consists of around 99,000 clones, 90% of them appearing once. Source material: blood. This clonotype was sampled from a human donor in good health. The donor label of this sample is uncertain.

For the CDR3, the DNA is TGTGCCAGCAGCCTGCAGGGTGGCACTGAAGCTTTCTTT. The encoded protein is CASSLQGGTEAFF. The chain couples TRBV13 to TRBJ1-1; perhaps TRBD1 as D (5 bases). CDR3 length: 13 amino acids. Deletions cut 5 bases from V and 4 bases from J, with 11 bases between. Germline loops: CDR1 PRHDT, CDR2 FYEKMQ (reference sequence).